A single sample gave rise to the 27 T cell receptor beta chains below, sequenced in a study of vaccination effects on CD4 cells after COVID-19. The repertoire was sequenced with immunoSEQ multiplex PCR; TCRdb's copy has only in-frame clones and lacks some. The sample carries tens of thousands of clones, approximately 67% recorded once. Their antigen targets remain unknown. After around ten days in culture, the CD4+ T cells were isolated. The sample consisted of CD4+ T cells from PBMCs cultured without peptide, taken before COVID-19 vaccination. The receptor source for this set is a human donor who received a COVID-19 vaccine.

The rearrangement links TRBV18 to TRBJ1-1; D not resolved. Deletions cut 3 bases from V and 1 base from J, with 12 bases between. The CDR3 is made up of 15 amino acids. CDR1 and CDR2 (germline): KGHSH, LQKENI. Here the CDR3 reads CASSPRVQQNTEAFF. In DNA, the CDR3 is TGTGCCAGCTCACCGAGGGTACAGCAGAACACTGAAGCTTTCTTT.

The rearrangement uses TRBV5-4 and TRBJ1-3; TRBD1 might be the D (6 bases). CDR3 length: 16 amino acids. The germline gives CDR1 SGHNT, CDR2 YYREEE (reference sequence). The ends were cut back, 0 bases at V and 4 bases at J, with 14 bases in the middle. The CDR3 protein is CASSLAGGLGGNTIYF. CDR3 coding DNA: TGTGCCAGCAGCTTGGCTGGGGGCTTAGGAGGAAACACCATATATTTT.

V and J are TRBV15 and TRBJ1-2; 11 positions match TRBD1. Per germline, CDR1 LNHNV and CDR2 YYDKDF (reference sequence). The CDR3 runs 14 residues. J was trimmed by 8 bases and V by 4 bases; bases with no gene match: 6. CDR3 DNA sequence: TGTGCCACCAGCACCGGACAGGGGGCTTACGGCTACACCTTC. It codes for CATSTGQGAYGYTF.

A few counts support this clone. V and J are TRBV11-3 and TRBJ2-1; D unresolved. CDR1 and CDR2 (germline): SGHNT, YENEEA. V was clipped by 5 bases and J by 5 bases, with 7 bases between them. The CDR3 is made up of 12 amino acids. The CDR3 sequence is CASSRLNNEQFF. DNA of the CDR3: TGTGCCAGCAGCCGATTGAACAATGAGCAGTTCTTC.

V usage is TRBV19 and J usage is TRBJ1-1; D is undetermined. The CDR3 runs 14 residues. V lost 7 bases to trimming and J lost 0 bases, with 12 bases between them. From germline, CDR1 is LNHDA and CDR2 SQIVND (reference sequence). The CDR3 region has the DNA TGTGCCAGTACATTCGGCTCGATGAACACTGAAGCTTTCTTT. Protein: CASTFGSMNTEAFF.

This rearrangement joins TRBV6-5 to TRBJ2-6; D not certain. V was trimmed by 6 bases and J by 0 bases, leaving 9 bases between them. CDR1 and CDR2 from the germline V gene are MNHEY and SVGAGI. CDR3 length equals 15 residues. CDR3 residues: CASSPDGSGANVLTF. The CDR3 coding sequence is TGTGCCAGCAGCCCAGACGGCTCTGGGGCCAACGTCCTGACTTTC.

The chain employs TRBV10-1 and TRBJ2-5; 7 bases align to TRBD2. CDR1 is WNHNN, CDR2 SYGVQD, per germline (reference sequence). J lost 2 bases, V lost 0 bases, and 9 bases had no gene match. The length of the CDR3 is 17 residues. The CDR3 here is CASSESPAGTSQETQYF. As DNA, the CDR3 is TGCGCCAGCAGTGAGTCGCCAGCGGGAACCTCACAAGAGACCCAGTACTTC.

V gene TRBV7-9 combines with J gene TRBJ2-1; 10 nucleotides agree with TRBD2. With 3 bases clipped from V and 6 bases from J, the junction kept 5 bases outside the gene matches. Per the germline V gene, CDR1 is SEHNR and CDR2 is FQNEAQ (reference sequence). The CDR3 contains 15 residues. CDR3 sequence: CASSLEREGRNEQFF. CDR3 bases: TGTGCCAGCAGCTTGGAGCGGGAGGGCCGCAATGAGCAGTTCTTC. Based on the CDR3 plus reference TRBV7-9 and TRBJ2-1, the full variable domain is DTGVSQNPRHKITKRGQNVTFRCDPISEHNRLYWYRQTLGQGPEFLTYFQNEAQLEKSRLLSDRFSAERPKGSFSTLEIQRTEQGDSAMYLCASSLEREGRNEQFFGPGTRLTVL.

The chain carries TRBV10-1 and TRBJ2-2; TRBD1 might be the D (6 bases). The V end lost 10 bases, the J end lost 2 bases, and 11 bases lay between the germline ends. The CDR3 extends over 13 amino acids. In germline, CDR1 is WNHNN, CDR2 SYGVQD (reference sequence). CDR3 protein: CATRDTNTGELFF. CDR3 coding DNA: TGCGCCACCCGGGACACCAACACCGGGGAGCTGTTTTTT.

This rearrangement joins TRBV2 to TRBJ2-2; the D is unclear. The CDR3 runs to 13 residues. Trimming removed 4 bases at V and 6 bases at J, with 9 bases between. CDR1 is SNHLY and CDR2 is FYNNEI in the germline V gene. The CDR3 is CASSVSGPGELFF. The CDR3 region has the DNA TGTGCCAGCAGTGTTTCAGGTCCCGGGGAGCTGTTTTTT.

This clone appeared a single time. The chain joins TRBV5-4 to TRBJ2-1, with TRBD2 as a possible D gene (6 bases). In germline, CDR1 is SGHNT, CDR2 YYREEE (reference sequence). Deletions cut 4 bases from V and 7 bases from J, with 18 bases between. The CDR3 length is 15 residues. CDR3 in amino acids: CASSEEGRGRNEQFF. The CDR3 nucleotides are TGTGCCAGCAGCGAGGAGGGCCGGGGACGGAATGAGCAGTTCTTC.

The chain has TRBV6-2 or TRBV6-3 and TRBJ2-1; no definite D call. The V gene's germline CDR1 is MNHEY and CDR2 SVGEGT. This CDR3 comprises 21 residues. V was clipped by 6 bases and J by 1 base, with 31 bases between them. CDR3: CASSILTEFWVRVDSYNEQFF. For the CDR3, the DNA is TGTGCCAGCAGCATATTAACGGAGTTTTGGGTACGGGTTGATTCCTACAATGAGCAGTTCTTC.

This chain joins TRBV5-4 and TRBJ1-1; maybe TRBD1 (6 bases). The germline gives CDR1 SGHNT, CDR2 YYREEE (reference sequence). CDR3 length: 14 residues. V lost 3 bases to trimming and J lost 1 base, with 10 bases between them. The CDR3 is CASSSTGTNTEAFF. The CDR3 DNA is TGTGCCAGCAGCTCGACAGGAACGAACACTGAAGCTTTCTTT.

This clone was seen more than once but under ten times. The rearrangement joins TRBV5-4 to TRBJ1-4; no firm D call. In germline, CDR1 is SGHNT, CDR2 YYREEE (reference sequence). Trimming removed 4 bases from V and 1 base from J, with 8 bases in between. The length of the CDR3 is 14 residues. This CDR3 reads CASSQGLTNEKLFF. CDR3 DNA sequence: TGTGCCAGCAGCCAAGGGTTAACTAATGAAAAACTGTTTTTT.

This chain joins TRBV5-4 and TRBJ2-2, with a tentative D call TRBD1 (5 bases). Germline V CDR1 and CDR2: SGHNT, YYREEE (reference sequence). Trimming took 2 bases from V and 1 from J, leaving 9 bases between them. This CDR3 region has 15 residues. CDR3 sequence: CASSFQGVNTGELFF. CDR3 nucleotide sequence: TGTGCCAGCAGCTTTCAGGGTGTGAACACCGGGGAGCTGTTTTTT.

DNA of the CDR3: TGTGCCAGTAGTCTTAGGAGTGATGGCTACACCTTC. Protein product: CASSLRSDGYTF. This chain uses TRBV19 with TRBJ1-2; D not certain. This CDR3 spans 12 amino acids. Trimming took 5 bases from V and 6 from J, leaving 10 bases between them. Germline CDR1 reads LNHDA; CDR2 reads SQIVND (reference sequence).

J is TRBJ1-1 and V is TRBV18; maybe TRBD1 (5 bases). CDR3 length: 14 residues. Trimming removed 3 bases from V and 7 bases from J, with 15 bases in between. From germline, CDR1 is KGHSH and CDR2 LQKENI. In DNA form, the CDR3 reads TGTGCCAGCTCACCTCCTTCCGACAGATATGAAGCTTTCTTT. Translation: CASSPPSDRYEAFF. Using reference TRBV18 and TRBJ1-1 for the parts outside the CDR3, the full variable domain is NAGVMQNPRHLVRRRGQEARLRCSPMKGHSHVYWYRQLPEEGLKFMVYLQKENIIDESGMPKERFSAEFPKEGPSILRIQQVVRGDSAAYFCASSPPSDRYEAFFGQGTRLTVV.

This clone was observed a few times. This chain connects TRBV6-4 to TRBJ2-1; TRBD2 is a possible D gene (6 bases). The CDR3 totals 15 residues. The ends were cut back, 8 bases at V and 1 base at J, with 15 bases in the middle. CDR1 is MRHNA, CDR2 SNTAGT, per germline. This CDR3 reads CASRDSYLSYNEQFF. As DNA, the CDR3 is TGTGCCAGCCGGGACTCTTACTTATCCTACAATGAGCAGTTCTTC.

This clone occurred a few times. The chain is built from TRBV10-2 and TRBJ1-1; D gene unclear. The CDR3 runs 15 residues. In germline, CDR1 is WSHSY, CDR2 SAAADI. V shed 1 base and J shed 7 bases, with 16 bases lying between them. CDR3 in amino acids: CASSELLGTWGEAFF. CDR3 bases: TGCGCCAGCAGTGAGTTATTGGGAACTTGGGGTGAAGCTTTCTTT.

This rearrangement joins TRBV6-5 to TRBJ2-7; 13 bases align to TRBD2. The V and J ends lost 3 bases and 7 bases, in that order; junction bases with no gene match: 3. Germline V CDR1 and CDR2: MNHEY, SVGAGI. There are 14 residues in the CDR3. The CDR3 reads CASSYTSGRGEQYF. CDR3 DNA: TGTGCCAGCAGTTATACTAGCGGGAGGGGGGAGCAGTACTTC.

This chain uses TRBV7-2 with TRBJ2-3; 11 positions agree with TRBD2. This CDR3 is built from 15 residues. Germline V gives CDR1 SGHTA, CDR2 FQGNSA. With 8 bases clipped from V and 2 bases from J, the junction kept 6 bases outside the gene matches. As DNA, the CDR3 is TGTGCCAGCTCTTTAGCGGGGGGGAACACAGATACGCAGTATTTT. Encoded protein: CASSLAGGNTDTQYF.

The rearrangement links TRBV4-1 to TRBJ2-7; D may be TRBD1 (5 bases). Per germline, CDR1 MGHRA and CDR2 YSYEKL. CDR3 size: 14 residues. Trimming removed 3 bases from V and 2 bases from J, with 11 bases in between. The CDR3 DNA reads as TGCGCCAGCAGCCACCAGGGAAAGACCTACGAGCAGTACTTC. As protein: CASSHQGKTYEQYF.

The chain couples TRBV5-6 to TRBJ1-5; D unclear. Germline V gives CDR1 SGHDT, CDR2 YYEEEE. Trimming left V 0 bases short and J 0 bases short, with 13 bases between. This CDR3 contains 17 residues. CDR3 coding DNA: TGTGCCAGCAGCTTGGGACTGAGTGGCGATAGCAATCAGCCCCAGCATTTT. Translation: CASSLGLSGDSNQPQHF.

The V and J genes are TRBV15 and TRBJ2-7, with D possibly called TRBD1 or TRBD2 (6 bases each). V lost 4 bases and J 6 bases, leaving 16 bases between the germline ends. The germline V gene encodes CDR1 LNHNV and CDR2 YYDKDF (reference sequence). CDR3 length: 14 amino acids. The CDR3 region is CATSTALGGREQYF. The CDR3 DNA follows: TGTGCCACCAGCACAGCTCTAGGGGGGCGCGAGCAGTACTTC.

V gene TRBV5-4 combines with J gene TRBJ1-1; tentative D call: TRBD1 (5 bases). From germline, CDR1 is SGHNT and CDR2 YYREEE (reference sequence). This CDR3 has 13 amino acids. Deletions cut 4 bases from V and 1 base from J, with 8 bases between. Here the CDR3 DNA reads TGTGCCAGCAGCAAACAGGCGAACACTGAAGCTTTCTTT. Translated, it gives CASSKQANTEAFF.

This chain connects TRBV25-1 to TRBJ2-5; D call uncertain. The CDR3 runs 14 residues. V lost 7 bases, J lost 5 bases, and 17 bases lay in between. Germline V gene lookup returns CDR1 MGHDK and CDR2 SYGVNS. CDR3 protein: CASTIPGRFETQYF. CDR3 sequence (DNA): TGTGCCAGCACTATCCCCGGAAGGTTTGAGACCCAGTACTTC. Together with reference TRBV25-1 and TRBJ2-5, the CDR3 gives the full variable domain: EADIYQTPRYLVIGTGKKITLECSQTMGHDKMYWYQQDPGMELHLIHYSYGVNSTEKGDLSSESTVSRIRTEHFPLTLESARPSHTSQYLCASTIPGRFETQYFGPGTRLLVL.

V and J are TRBV5-5 and TRBJ2-2; D is perhaps TRBD2 (6 bases). There are 16 residues in the CDR3. Per germline, CDR1 SGHKS and CDR2 YYEKEE (reference sequence). Trimming stripped 4 bases from V and 0 bases from J, with 13 bases between. The CDR3 spells CASSQTGTSNTGELFF. As DNA, the CDR3 is TGTGCCAGCAGCCAGACCGGGACTTCGAACACCGGGGAGCTGTTTTTT.